A selection of T cell receptor beta chains follows, all from one sample in a study of T cell changes during pregnancy in multiple sclerosis. Repertoires were generated with immunoSEQ multiplex PCR, while TCRdb's copy carries only in-frame clones and drops some. The sample has over 50,000 clones; 75% to 90% are singletons. Here the sequenced sample was CD4+ T cells from peripheral blood mononuclear cells, taken in the third trimester of pregnancy. These receptors were taken from a female donor with multiple sclerosis, enrolled in a pregnancy study. The CDR3 runs from the conserved cysteine through the conserved F or W. The order of the fields is CDR3 protein, CDR3 DNA, V gene, J gene, D gene, clone size. A D gene is named only where the DNA matches it firmly. Size is omitted from some rows. Given values are once, few, many or a class for expanded clones.

CASRTGGNSNYGYTF	TGCGCCAGCAGGACAGGGGGTAACTCTAACTATGGCTACACCTTC	TRBV5-1	TRBJ1-2	TRBD1	NA
CASSYKADQPQHF	TGTGCCAGCAGTTACAAGGCGGATCAGCCCCAGCATTTT	TRBV6-5	TRBJ1-5	NA	few
CATIGTDREHGYTF	TGTGCCACCATCGGTACGGACAGGGAACATGGCTACACCTTC	TRBV10-3	TRBJ1-2	TRBD1	NA
CASSLSGGYSYNEQFF	TGTGCCAGCAGCTTATCTGGCGGCTACTCCTACAATGAGCAGTTCTTC	TRBV7-2	TRBJ2-1	NA	once
CSADRGTNTEAFF	TGCAGCGCTGACAGGGGAACGAACACTGAAGCTTTCTTT	TRBV29-1	TRBJ1-1	TRBD1	few
CAISETTGLGTEAFF	TGTGCCATCAGTGAGACGACAGGGCTGGGCACTGAAGCTTTCTTT	TRBV10-3	TRBJ1-1	TRBD1	NA
CASSPQGDIQYF	TGTGCCAGCAGCCCCCAAGGGGACATTCAGTACTTC	TRBV7-2	TRBJ2-4	NA	NA
CASSEQGGSTDTQYF	TGTGCCAGCAGTGAACAGGGGGGTAGCACAGATACGCAGTATTTT	TRBV6-4	TRBJ2-3	TRBD1	NA
CATPGRPGEFENYNEQFF	TGTGCCACCCCCGGACGACCGGGGGAGTTCGAGAACTACAATGAGCAGTTCTTC	TRBV5-8	TRBJ2-1	NA	NA
CAISDIWTGEGRPQHF	TGTGCCATCAGTGACATTTGGACAGGCGAGGGTAGGCCCCAGCATTTT	TRBV10-3	TRBJ1-5	TRBD1	NA
CASGGAGWAGANVLTF	TGTGCCAGCGGTGGGGCGGGGTGGGCTGGGGCCAACGTCCTGACTTTC	TRBV27	TRBJ2-6	NA	once
CASSLNPAGGYNEQFF	TGTGCCAGCAGCTTAAACCCAGCGGGGGGCTACAATGAGCAGTTCTTC	TRBV7-3	TRBJ2-1	TRBD2	NA
CASSLNSNTGELFF	TGTGCCAGCAGCTTGAACTCGAACACCGGGGAGCTGTTTTTT	TRBV7-3	TRBJ2-2	NA	NA
CSVEGERPFEKLFF	TGCAGCGTTGAAGGAGAGCGGCCGTTTGAAAAACTGTTTTTT	TRBV29-1	TRBJ1-4	NA	NA
CASRVPGQVVPGELFF	TGTGCCAGCAGAGTACCGGGACAGGTAGTTCCCGGGGAGCTGTTTTTT	TRBV7-2	TRBJ2-2	TRBD1	NA
CASSIPIGLAGSKNIQYF	TGTGCCAGTAGTATACCTATCGGACTAGCGGGATCCAAAAACATTCAGTACTTC	TRBV19	TRBJ2-4	TRBD2	NA
CACSPGGYLYEQYF	TGTGCCTGTTCCCCAGGGGGCTACCTTTACGAGCAGTACTTC	TRBV30	TRBJ2-7	TRBD1	NA
CAWKHSDRVGEKLFF	TGTGCCTGGAAGCATTCCGACAGGGTGGGTGAAAAACTGTTTTTT	TRBV30	TRBJ1-4	TRBD1	NA
CASSQAERGETQYF	TGTGCCAGTAGCCAGGCTGAACGGGGAGAGACCCAGTACTTC	TRBV19	TRBJ2-5	NA	NA
CASSGGGLAGADTQYF	TGCGCCAGCAGCGGAGGGGGACTAGCGGGGGCAGATACGCAGTATTTT	TRBV5-1	TRBJ2-3	TRBD2	NA
CAITGQTNTEAFF	TGTGCCATCACAGGACAGACGAACACTGAAGCTTTCTTT	TRBV10-3	TRBJ1-1	NA	NA
CASSQRTGTNEKLFF	TGCGCCAGCAGCCAAAGGACAGGGACTAATGAAAAACTGTTTTTT	TRBV5-1	TRBJ1-4	TRBD1	NA
CASSPSQETQYF	TGTGCCAGCAGCCCAAGTCAGGAGACCCAGTACTTC	TRBV7-9	TRBJ2-5	NA	NA
CASSLDGSGRAAETQYF	TGTGCCAGCAGCTTGGATGGTAGCGGGAGGGCAGCAGAGACCCAGTACTTC	TRBV5-4	TRBJ2-5	TRBD2	once
CASSYSYGNQPQHF	TGTGCCAGCAGTTACTCCTATGGCAATCAGCCCCAGCATTTT	TRBV6-5	TRBJ1-5	NA	NA
CASSIRETQYF	TGTGCCAGCAGTATTAGAGAGACCCAGTACTTC	TRBV7-2	TRBJ2-5	NA	NA
CASSLGVGQFNQPQHF	TGTGCCAGCAGCTTAGGCGTCGGACAATTCAATCAGCCCCAGCATTTT	TRBV7-9	TRBJ1-5	NA	once
CSVGPFRAEAFF	TGCAGCGTTGGGCCTTTTCGGGCTGAAGCTTTCTTT	TRBV29-1	TRBJ1-1	NA	NA
CASSPLGGPYEQYF	TGTGCCAGCAGCCCCCTCGGGGGACCCTACGAGCAGTACTTC	TRBV7-8	TRBJ2-7	NA	NA
CASSPQAGGPYEQYF	TGTGCCAGCAGCCCCCAAGCGGGAGGGCCCTACGAGCAGTACTTC	TRBV7-2	TRBJ2-7	TRBD2	NA